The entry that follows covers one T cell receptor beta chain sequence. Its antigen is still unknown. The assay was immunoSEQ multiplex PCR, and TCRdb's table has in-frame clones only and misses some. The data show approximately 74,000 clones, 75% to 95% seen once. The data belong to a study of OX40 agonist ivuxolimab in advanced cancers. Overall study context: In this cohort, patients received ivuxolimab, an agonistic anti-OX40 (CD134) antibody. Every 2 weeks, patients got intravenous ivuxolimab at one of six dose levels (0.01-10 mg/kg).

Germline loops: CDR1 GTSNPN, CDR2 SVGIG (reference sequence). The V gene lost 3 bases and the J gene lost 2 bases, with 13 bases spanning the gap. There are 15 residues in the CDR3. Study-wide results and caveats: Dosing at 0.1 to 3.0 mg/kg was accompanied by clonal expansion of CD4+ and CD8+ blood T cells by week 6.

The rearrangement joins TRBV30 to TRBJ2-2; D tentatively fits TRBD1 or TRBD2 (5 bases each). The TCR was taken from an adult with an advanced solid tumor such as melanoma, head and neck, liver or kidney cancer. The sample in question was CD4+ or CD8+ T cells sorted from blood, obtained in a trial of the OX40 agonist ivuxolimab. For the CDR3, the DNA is TGTGCCTGGAGGGCGAGGGGAGCAAACACCGGGGAGCTGTTTTTT. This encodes CAWRARGANTGELFF. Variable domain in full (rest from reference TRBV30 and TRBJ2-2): SQTIHQWPATLVQPVGSPLSLECTVEGTSNPNLYWYRQAAGRGLQLLFYSVGIGQISSEVPQNLSASRPQDRQFILSSKKLLLSDSGFYLCAWRARGANTGELFFGEGSRLTVL.